The rows below give T cell receptor beta chains drawn from one sample of a study of T cells in Graves' hyperthyroidism and ophthalmopathy. TCRdb reprocessed the multiplex PCR reads via MiXCR and lists one record per CDR3 protein. The sample shows around 500,000 distinct CDR3 sequences, approximately 23% of them seen only once. The specimen was blood. The source is a woman in her 70s with Graves' ophthalmopathy. The CDR3 runs from the conserved cysteine through the conserved F or W. Each record gives: D gene, J gene, clone size, V gene, CDR3 DNA, CDR3 protein. A D gene is named only where the DNA matches it firmly. Clone size is shown for a subset of rows, as once, few, many or a class of expanded clone.

d_gene: NA; j_gene: TRBJ1-1; abundance: many; v_gene: TRBV30; CDR3nt: TGTGCCTGGAGTTGGGTGAACACTGAAGCTTTCTTT; CDR3aa: CAWSWVNTEAFF
d_gene: NA; j_gene: TRBJ2-6; abundance: many; v_gene: TRBV12-3/TRBV12-4; CDR3nt: TGTGCCAGCAGTTTCCGGGACCCACTTAACTCTGGGGCCAACGTCCTGACTTTC; CDR3aa: CASSFRDPLNSGANVLTF
d_gene: TRBD2; j_gene: TRBJ2-3; abundance: NA; v_gene: TRBV20-1; CDR3nt: TGCAGTGCCCTTGCGGCGGGACTAGCGATCTCTAGCACAGATACGCAGTATTTT; CDR3aa: CSALAAGLAISSTDTQYF
d_gene: TRBD1; j_gene: TRBJ2-4; abundance: NA; v_gene: TRBV20-1; CDR3nt: TGCAGTGCCCAGGACAGGCGGCTAGCCAAAAACATTCAGTACTTC; CDR3aa: CSAQDRRLAKNIQYF
d_gene: TRBD1; j_gene: TRBJ1-1; abundance: NA; v_gene: TRBV6-1; CDR3nt: TGTGCCAGCCGAGGGACAGTATCTGGTGAAGCTTTCTTT; CDR3aa: CASRGTVSGEAFF
d_gene: NA; j_gene: TRBJ1-5; abundance: NA; v_gene: TRBV27; CDR3nt: TGTGCCAGTGCCAACGGGGTTAGGTACAATCAGCCCCAGCACTTT; CDR3aa: CASANGVRYNQPQHF
d_gene: NA; j_gene: TRBJ2-5; abundance: few; v_gene: TRBV6-1; CDR3nt: TGTGCCAGCAGCCGCGGAGGGGGGGGAAAAGAGACCCAGTACTTC; CDR3aa: CASSRGGGGKETQYF
d_gene: TRBD1; j_gene: TRBJ1-5; abundance: few; v_gene: TRBV18; CDR3nt: TGTGCCAGCTCACCGGCAACAGGGGTAGTGCAGCCCCAGCATTTT; CDR3aa: CASSPATGVVQPQHF
d_gene: NA; j_gene: TRBJ2-1; abundance: many; v_gene: TRBV6-2/TRBV6-3; CDR3nt: TGTGCCAGCAGAGGGGGAGGTTCGAGCAATGAGCAGTTCTTC; CDR3aa: CASRGGGSSNEQFF
d_gene: TRBD2; j_gene: TRBJ2-1; abundance: NA; v_gene: TRBV3-1; CDR3nt: TGTGCCAGCAGCCCCCCAGTAGCGGGAGTGGCCGGTGAGCAGTTCTTC; CDR3aa: CASSPPVAGVAGEQFF
d_gene: NA; j_gene: TRBJ2-7; abundance: many; v_gene: TRBV11-2; CDR3nt: TGTGCCAGCAGCCCGGCGAACTACGAGCAGTACTTC; CDR3aa: CASSPANYEQYF
d_gene: TRBD1; j_gene: TRBJ2-1; abundance: many; v_gene: TRBV7-6; CDR3nt: TGTGCCAGCAGCCCGGACAGGGTCTACGATGAGCAGTTCTTC; CDR3aa: CASSPDRVYDEQFF
d_gene: TRBD1; j_gene: TRBJ2-1; abundance: many; v_gene: TRBV7-8; CDR3nt: TGTGCCAGCAGCACCCGGGACAGCACTTTGAATGAGCAGTTCTTC; CDR3aa: CASSTRDSTLNEQFF
d_gene: NA; j_gene: TRBJ2-3; abundance: NA; v_gene: TRBV3-1; CDR3nt: TGTGCCAGCAGCCAGTACGAAGGATCGGGGCAGTATTTT; CDR3aa: CASSQYEGSGQYF
d_gene: TRBD1; j_gene: TRBJ1-4; abundance: NA; v_gene: TRBV7-8; CDR3nt: TGTGCCAGCAGCTTTTTAAGGGGGCCAGGGGATGAAAAACTGTTTTTT; CDR3aa: CASSFLRGPGDEKLFF
d_gene: TRBD1; j_gene: TRBJ1-2; abundance: NA; v_gene: TRBV10-3; CDR3nt: TGTGCCATCAGTGAGTTGGGGACAGGGGGCCATGGCTACACCTTC; CDR3aa: CAISELGTGGHGYTF
d_gene: TRBD1; j_gene: TRBJ1-2; abundance: few; v_gene: TRBV11-2; CDR3nt: TGTGCCAGCAGCTTAGAGACGACAGGGGCAAACTATGGCTACACCTTC; CDR3aa: CASSLETTGANYGYTF
d_gene: NA; j_gene: TRBJ2-2; abundance: NA; v_gene: TRBV2; CDR3nt: TGTGCCAGCAGTCGGACACAGAACACCGGGGAGCTGTTTTTT; CDR3aa: CASSRTQNTGELFF
d_gene: NA; j_gene: TRBJ1-6; abundance: many; v_gene: TRBV2; CDR3nt: TGTGCCAGCAGTCTGGACAGCCCTATCCACGCGGGTTCACCCCTCCACTTT; CDR3aa: CASSLDSPIHAGSPLHF
d_gene: TRBD2; j_gene: TRBJ2-3; abundance: few; v_gene: TRBV7-8; CDR3nt: TGTGCCAGCAGCCCGACTAGCGGGAGGGCAGATACGCAGTATTTT; CDR3aa: CASSPTSGRADTQYF
d_gene: TRBD1; j_gene: TRBJ1-4; abundance: few; v_gene: TRBV30; CDR3nt: TGTGCCTGGAGTAGAAACAGGGGTGGAGAAAAACTGTTTTTT; CDR3aa: CAWSRNRGGEKLFF
d_gene: TRBD2; j_gene: TRBJ2-5; abundance: many; v_gene: TRBV30; CDR3nt: TGTGCCTGGATGACTAGCGGGATGGGAGAGACCCAGTACTTC; CDR3aa: CAWMTSGMGETQYF
d_gene: NA; j_gene: TRBJ2-1; abundance: NA; v_gene: TRBV20-1; CDR3nt: TGCAGTGCTAGAGCTGGGGCCACAAACAATGAGCAGTTCTTC; CDR3aa: CSARAGATNNEQFF
d_gene: NA; j_gene: TRBJ1-2; abundance: many; v_gene: TRBV12-3/TRBV12-4; CDR3nt: TGTGCCAGCAGTTTATCAGGAGTGAAGGGCTACACCTTC; CDR3aa: CASSLSGVKGYTF
d_gene: NA; j_gene: TRBJ1-2; abundance: few; v_gene: TRBV28; CDR3nt: TGTGCCAGCACCTTCGCCAGATCTCTCCCTGGCTACACCTTC; CDR3aa: CASTFARSLPGYTF
d_gene: NA; j_gene: TRBJ1-5; abundance: few; v_gene: TRBV28; CDR3nt: TGTGCCAGCACCCCGCGGGGGGGGGGGGCTCAGCCCCAGCATTTT; CDR3aa: CASTPRGGGAQPQHF
d_gene: TRBD1; j_gene: TRBJ2-3; abundance: few; v_gene: TRBV7-3; CDR3nt: TGTGCCAGCAGACCCGGGACAGCCACAGATACGCAGTATTTT; CDR3aa: CASRPGTATDTQYF
d_gene: TRBD2; j_gene: TRBJ2-5; abundance: few; v_gene: TRBV12-3/TRBV12-4; CDR3nt: TGTGCCAGCAGCCTCCGGGGGGGCGCCCAGACCCAGTACTTC; CDR3aa: CASSLRGGAQTQYF
d_gene: NA; j_gene: TRBJ2-1; abundance: NA; v_gene: TRBV7-9; CDR3nt: TGTGCCAGCAGCTCGGGACTGACTTACAATGAGCAGTTCTTC; CDR3aa: CASSSGLTYNEQFF
d_gene: NA; j_gene: TRBJ2-7; abundance: NA; v_gene: TRBV12-3/TRBV12-4; CDR3nt: TGTGCCAGCGGCGCGGACTCCTACGAGCAGTACTTC; CDR3aa: CASGADSYEQYF
d_gene: NA; j_gene: TRBJ2-7; abundance: NA; v_gene: TRBV5-1; CDR3nt: TGCGCCAGCAGCTTGCCGGGGCTAGCTGGCGAGCAGTACTTC; CDR3aa: CASSLPGLAGEQYF
d_gene: NA; j_gene: TRBJ1-3; abundance: NA; v_gene: TRBV5-4; CDR3nt: TGTGCCAGCAGCTTGACGACAGCAGACACCATATATTTT; CDR3aa: CASSLTTADTIYF
d_gene: TRBD2; j_gene: TRBJ2-2; abundance: few; v_gene: TRBV20-1; CDR3nt: TGCAGTGCTAGACTAAGCGGGATAAACACCGGGGAGCTGTTTTTT; CDR3aa: CSARLSGINTGELFF
d_gene: NA; j_gene: TRBJ2-5; abundance: NA; v_gene: TRBV30; CDR3nt: TGTGCCTGGACGAAGCAAGAGACCCAGTACTTC; CDR3aa: CAWTKQETQYF
d_gene: TRBD1; j_gene: TRBJ2-1; abundance: NA; v_gene: TRBV7-9; CDR3nt: TGTGCCAGCAGCTTAGCAGGGGGCGCATTCAATGAGCAGTTCTTC; CDR3aa: CASSLAGGAFNEQFF
d_gene: NA; j_gene: TRBJ2-7; abundance: many; v_gene: TRBV6-2/TRBV6-3; CDR3nt: TGTGCCAGCAGCCTAACCAGGATCTACGAGCAGTACTTC; CDR3aa: CASSLTRIYEQYF
d_gene: NA; j_gene: TRBJ1-1; abundance: NA; v_gene: TRBV9; CDR3nt: TGTGCCAGCAGCGTAGTCGTAGGAGAGGCTGGGGAAGCTTTCTTT; CDR3aa: CASSVVVGEAGEAFF
d_gene: NA; j_gene: TRBJ2-1; abundance: NA; v_gene: TRBV28; CDR3nt: TGTGCCAGCAGCCTGGGACTTGCCTCCTACAATGAGCAGTTCTTC; CDR3aa: CASSLGLASYNEQFF
d_gene: NA; j_gene: TRBJ1-3; abundance: NA; v_gene: TRBV9; CDR3nt: TGTGCCAGCAGCGCGGGGGACATCTCTGGAAACACCATATATTTT; CDR3aa: CASSAGDISGNTIYF
d_gene: NA; j_gene: TRBJ1-1; abundance: many; v_gene: TRBV20-1; CDR3nt: TGCAGTGCTAGAGCTGCAGGGCTGAACACTGAAGCTTTCTTT; CDR3aa: CSARAAGLNTEAFF
d_gene: TRBD1; j_gene: TRBJ1-1; abundance: many; v_gene: TRBV28; CDR3nt: TGTGCCAGCAGAATATCACAGGGGTCGAACACTGAAGCTTTCTTT; CDR3aa: CASRISQGSNTEAFF
d_gene: TRBD1; j_gene: TRBJ2-7; abundance: many; v_gene: TRBV20-1; CDR3nt: TGCAGTGCTAGTTTCAAAGGGACAGTCTACGAGCAGTACTTC; CDR3aa: CSASFKGTVYEQYF